These 14 T cell receptor beta chains were all obtained from the same sample, sequenced in a study of cytomegalovirus exposure and HLA in healthy donors. Clones were sequenced by immunoSEQ multiplex PCR, and TCRdb holds only the in-frame ones, with some missing. The table includes 220,000 or so clones, roughly 87% detected once. Sequenced material: PBMCs. These receptors were obtained from a woman under 30 in good health and CMV-seropositive.

A few counts support this clone. The V gene is TRBV9, the J gene TRBJ2-1; the match to TRBD2 covers 11 bases. After removal of 5 bases from V and 5 bases from J, the junction contained 6 bases not matched to a gene. Looked up from germline, CDR1 is SGDLS and CDR2 is YYNGEE. This CDR3 region has 15 residues. CDR3 coding DNA: TGTGCCAGCAGTCGACTAGCGGGGACCCACAATGAGCAGTTCTTC. As protein: CASSRLAGTHNEQFF. Filled out from reference TRBV9 and TRBJ2-1, the complete variable domain reads DSGVTQTPKHLITATGQRVTLRCSPRSGDLSVYWYQQSLDQGLQFLIQYYNGEERAKGNILERFSAQQFPDLHSELNLSSLELGDSALYFCASSRLAGTHNEQFFGPGTRLTVL.

This clone was observed once. Other DNA sequences of this sample code for an identical CDR3. The chain links TRBV29-1 to TRBJ1-1; maybe TRBD1 (5 bases). V was shortened by 2 bases and J by 4 bases, with 8 bases between the two germline ends. Germline V gene data show CDR1 as SQVTM and CDR2 as ANQGSEA. This CDR3 is 12 amino acids long. Here the CDR3 DNA reads TGCAGCGTTGAACGCGGGGGCACTGAAGCTTTCTTT. Protein product: CSVERGGTEAFF.

This clone was counted a single time. The V gene is TRBV11-3, the J gene TRBJ2-3; the match to TRBD2 covers 8 bases. V shed 5 bases, J shed 2 bases, and the junction held 12 bases outside the gene matches. The length of the CDR3 is 17 residues. Germline V gene sequence: CDR1 SGHNT, CDR2 YENEEA. As DNA, the CDR3 is TGTGCCAGCAGCACTCGCACTAGCGGAACTACCACAGATACGCAGTATTTT. It translates to CASSTRTSGTTTDTQYF.

This clone appeared a single time. The V call is TRBV27, the J call TRBJ2-1; TRBD1 might be the D (7 bases). V was cut by 3 bases and J by 7 bases, with 25 bases left in between. The CDR3 is 18 residues long. CDR1 and CDR2 (germline): MNHEY, SMNVEV (reference sequence). The CDR3 bases are TGTGCCAGCAGTTTGGGATCCGACAGGGTCCACGCGGGGAATGAGCAGTTCTTC. Amino acids: CASSLGSDRVHAGNEQFF.

J is TRBJ1-1 and V is TRBV4-1, with 9 positions matching TRBD1. V was clipped by 0 bases and J by 4 bases; unmatched bases: 9. Germline assignment: CDR1 MGHRA and CDR2 YSYEKL. There are 17 residues in the CDR3. In DNA, the CDR3 is TGCGCCAGCAGCCAAGATCTGACAGGGGGAATGGGCACTGAAGCTTTCTTT. It is translated as CASSQDLTGGMGTEAFF.

V and J are TRBV4-1 and TRBJ1-1; 8 positions match TRBD1. CDR1 MGHRA and CDR2 YSYEKL come from the germline V gene. The J segment lost 5 bases and the V segment lost 4 bases, leaving 12 bases of the junction unmatched. This CDR3 has 16 residues. The CDR3 is CASSREGGTGGTEAFF. The DNA of the CDR3 is TGCGCCAGCAGCCGGGAGGGGGGAACAGGGGGAACTGAAGCTTTCTTT.

This clone has a single count. The chain recombines TRBV5-6 with TRBJ2-5, with 9 bases fitting TRBD1. Germline assignment: CDR1 SGHDT and CDR2 YYEEEE. V lost 4 bases, J lost 0 bases, and 4 bases stayed unmatched. The CDR3 runs 15 residues. In DNA, the CDR3 is TGTGCCAGCAGCAACGACAGGGGGTACCAAGAGACCCAGTACTTC. Protein sequence: CASSNDRGYQETQYF. Using reference TRBV5-6 and TRBJ2-5 for the parts outside the CDR3, the full variable domain is DAGVTQSPTHLIKTRGQQVTLRCSPKSGHDTVSWYQQALGQGPQFIFQYYEEEERQRGNFPDRFSGHQFPNYSSELNVNALLLGDSALYLCASSNDRGYQETQYFGPGTRLLVL.

The chain uses TRBV15 and TRBJ2-2; TRBD1 matches at 9 bases. Per germline, CDR1 LNHNV and CDR2 YYDKDF (reference sequence). The J segment lost 5 bases and the V segment lost 8 bases, leaving 6 bases of the junction unmatched. The CDR3 has 14 amino acids. CDR3 region: CATGGTGNTGELFF. The DNA for the CDR3 is TGTGCCACCGGAGGGACAGGGAATACCGGGGAGCTGTTTTTT.

This chain connects TRBV30 to TRBJ2-1; tentative D call: TRBD1 (6 bases). V was shortened by 4 bases and J by 8 bases, with 18 bases between the two germline ends. The length of the CDR3 is 14 residues. CDR1 GTSNPN and CDR2 SVGIG come from the germline V gene (reference sequence). The CDR3 nucleotides read TGTGCCTGGACCCTGCAGGGGACCGGGGATGAGCAGTTCTTC. Encoded protein: CAWTLQGTGDEQFF.

The chain links TRBV29-1 to TRBJ2-7, with 8 nucleotides matching TRBD1. Trimming cost V 4 bases and J 3 bases; bases outside gene matches: 5. The CDR3 runs 13 residues. Per germline, CDR1 SQVTM and CDR2 ANQGSEA. The CDR3 spells CSVAFGQGYEQYF. The CDR3 coding sequence is TGCAGCGTTGCTTTCGGACAGGGCTACGAGCAGTACTTC.

The rearrangement uses TRBV4-1 and TRBJ1-1; 8 bases line up with TRBD1. The V gene's germline CDR1 is MGHRA and CDR2 YSYEKL. The trim removed 6 bases at V and 6 bases at J, leaving 9 bases unmatched. This CDR3 is 14 amino acids long. CDR3 bases: TGCGCCAGCAGACAACAGGGGGGATTTCCTGAAGCTTTCTTT. As protein: CASRQQGGFPEAFF.

CDR3 amino acids: CASTPSQDRGLQETQYF. In DNA, the CDR3 is TGTGCCAGCACCCCAAGCCAGGACAGGGGGCTCCAAGAGACCCAGTACTTC. This chain links TRBV28 with TRBJ2-5; 11 bases map to TRBD1. CDR1 MDHEN and CDR2 SYDVKM come from the germline V gene. There are 17 residues in the CDR3. V lost 7 bases to trimming and J lost 1 base; unmatched junction nucleotides: 11.

This clone has more than one count but fewer than ten. The chain uses TRBV5-6 and TRBJ2-1, with no clear D. V lost 0 bases to trimming and J lost 6 bases, with 4 bases between them. In germline, CDR1 is SGHDT, CDR2 YYEEEE. The CDR3 consists of 12 residues. Here the CDR3 reads CASSLVLNEQFF. For the CDR3, the DNA is TGTGCCAGCAGCTTGGTCCTCAATGAGCAGTTCTTC.

This clone rates as medium-sized (0.01 to 0.1%). The junction shows a germline mismatch at one end, possibly a read error. CDR3 bases: TGTGCCAGCACTTACAAGGGGTTCGCTGAAGCTTTCTTT. Protein product: CASTYKGFAEAFF. The chain uses TRBV6-5 and TRBJ1-1; D possibly corresponds to TRBD1 (5 bases). The CDR3 consists of 13 residues. Germline assignment: CDR1 MNHEY and CDR2 SVGAGI.